This T cell receptor beta chain was profiled in a study of TIL therapy for anti-PD-1-resistant metastatic lung cancer (dated by TCRdb to about 2021). Regarding the complete study: Before any PD-1/PD-L1 blockade was given, tumors were harvested, nivolumab was then administered, and patients who progressed went on to receive lymphodepletion, an infusion of expanded TIL, and IL-2. A median age of roughly 55 years (range about 35-80) and a median tumor PD-L1 proportion score of 6% were recorded among enrolled patients. The cohort was composed predominantly of lung adenocarcinoma, with four EGFR-mutant and two ALK-rearranged tumors included, and half of patients were identified as current or former smokers. Across the cohort, whole-exome sequencing showed a median non-synonymous tumor mutation burden of approximately 1.5 mutations per megabase. Clonotypes were tracked across tumor, expanded TIL product and serial blood samples by T cell receptor beta sequencing of tumor and peripheral blood. Results the study describes overall, beyond this receptor: The baseline peripheral repertoire was partially replaced by infused TIL clonotypes, which then decayed over months, and no apparent association between persistence and response was found. The study protocol defined all tumor marker inferences as exploratory. Because the cohort was highly selected, with more treatment-naive, never-smoker and oncogene-addicted patients than is typical, generalizability is limited.

The immunoSEQ v3 hsTCRB kit was used to amplify TCR beta CDR3 regions from genomic DNA through bias-controlled multiplex PCR. TCR libraries were sequenced on an Illumina NextSeq 500 to roughly 2 million read pairs for survey level or roughly 4.5-6 million for deep level. For the original study's pipeline: V, D and J genes were assigned, non-productive sequences were removed, and clonality was reported by immunoSEQ Analyzer software. To compare repertoires between infused TIL and blood, productive Simpson clonality was used along with the Morisita overlap index of productive TRB rearrangements. Absolute clonotype counts in blood were estimated by multiplying the lymphocyte count by the CD3+ fraction and by the productive frequency of the clone. What TCRdb holds here is the immuneACCESS table cut down to in-frame rearrangements. Part of the clones is not present; checked against another copy, under half of the missing clones reflect an unresolved V gene, and the others are unexplained. V and J calls plus clone size are reproduced from that table; the DNA served to infer D and trimming. The sample table shows 20,000 to 25,000 clones, and about 70% are seen once. The ten largest clones represent over 1.5% of the sample.

According to the germline V gene, CDR1 reads SNHLY and CDR2 reads FYNNEI. Including the terminal cysteine and valine, the CDR3 comprises 14 residues. The DNA shown is the 42-base CDR3, in frame from base 1. Trimming at the junction amounts to 4 bases on V and 5 bases on J, and the germline ends lie 15 bases apart. The time point label on this specimen signifies: pre-treatment sample, taken before nivolumab and TIL therapy. Between October 2017 and 2020, a dual-center phase I trial enrolled adults who had stage 4 NSCLC. The samples were drawn from an open-label, single-arm phase I trial testing tumor-infiltrating lymphocyte therapy combined with nivolumab in advanced non-small cell lung cancer. Blood mononuclear cells from EDTA tubes were separated on a Ficoll gradient and snap-frozen as pellets, and DNA was extracted from the cells using a Qiagen mini-prep kit. The sample holds a few counts of this clone. Its antigen remains unidentified. Per-nucleotide qualities are absent, and no much larger clonotype sits a single base away.

The sequences come from blood, collected at baseline. This receptor chain uses TRBV2 and TRBJ2-7, with the identity of the D gene unclear. This TCR derives from a person between 30 and 80 years old with non-small cell lung cancer. The CDR3 corresponds to CASSASGLAHEQYV. The DNA sequence reads TGTGCCAGCAGTGCCTCAGGTTTAGCTCACGAGCAGTACGTC.